What follows are 24 T cell receptor beta chains derived from one specimen sequenced in a study of post-analysis software for immune sequencing data. Overall study findings and caveats: Elevated frequency relative to controls characterized four to six TRBV segments in patients, TRBV5-6, TRBV5-1 and TRBV20-1 among them.

These TCRs' antigens remain unknown. Unique-molecular-identifier-tagged TCR beta cDNA libraries were used. MiXCR, applied by TCRdb to the PCR reads, yields one record per CDR3 protein. The table has more than 500,000 distinct CDR3 sequences, about a third seen once. Material: blood. The receptors derive from a girl aged 2-17 years with multiple sclerosis.

The rearrangement uses TRBV20-1 and TRBJ2-5; D perhaps matches TRBD1 (5 bases). Germline values: CDR1 DFQATT, CDR2 SNEGSKA (reference sequence). This CDR3 contains 15 residues. Deletions cut 6 bases from V and 5 bases from J, with 22 bases between. In nucleotides, the CDR3 is TGCAGTGCGGATCTGCGTGGGGCGCTTGGCGAGACCCAGTACTTC. Its protein product is CSADLRGALGETQYF.

At least ten counts were recorded for this clonotype. CDR3 residues: CASSPRRDTSYNEQFF. DNA of the CDR3: TGCGCCAGCAGCCCAAGGCGGGACACCTCCTACAATGAGCAGTTCTTC. The genes are TRBV5-1 and TRBJ2-1; D is tentatively TRBD1 or TRBD2 (6 bases each). Germline V gene lookup returns CDR1 SGHRS and CDR2 YFSETQ. V was cut by 4 bases and J by 0 bases, with 14 bases left in between. The CDR3 loop spans 16 amino acids.

The chain has TRBV20-1 and TRBJ1-6; D is uncertain. V shed 1 base and J shed 6 bases, with 10 bases lying between them. CDR3 length equals 14 residues. CDR1 DFQATT and CDR2 SNEGSKA come from the germline V gene (reference sequence). The CDR3 is CSARATAFNSPLHF. As DNA, the CDR3 is TGCAGTGCTAGAGCTACGGCTTTTAATTCACCCCTCCACTTT.

This clonotype was counted between two and nine times. This chain links TRBV20-1 with TRBJ2-7; either TRBD1 or TRBD2 may fit D (5 bases each). The J call may be wrong; the DNA end is better matched by TRBJ2-5. From germline, CDR1 is DFQATT and CDR2 SNEGSKA (reference sequence). This CDR3 spans 15 amino acids. CDR3 nucleotide sequence: TGCAGTGCTAGAGGTCAAGGGACCCACAGGGAGACCCAGTACTTC. This encodes CSARGQGTHRETQYF.

This chain joins TRBV29-1 and TRBJ2-6; TRBD1 might be the D (6 bases). Trimming pared 6 bases from V and 2 bases from J, leaving 17 bases between. This CDR3 has 16 amino acids. Germline CDR1 reads SQVTM; CDR2 reads ANQGSEA. CDR3 sequence reads: CSVSGTPLAGANVLTF. DNA for the CDR3: TGCAGCGTGTCCGGGACACCCCTGGCTGGGGCCAACGTCCTGACTTTC.

V is TRBV6-5 and J is TRBJ1-4; D perhaps matches TRBD1 (5 bases). Germline V gene lookup returns CDR1 MNHEY and CDR2 SVGAGI. Trimming removed 4 bases at V and 12 bases at J, with 24 bases between. The CDR3 is 16 residues long. The CDR3 loop is CASSSLPGLGGKELFF. As DNA, the CDR3 is TGTGCCAGCAGTTCCCTGCCGGGCCTCGGGGGAAAAGAACTGTTTTTT.

This clonotype was counted between two and nine times. This chain uses TRBV13 with TRBJ1-6; D call uncertain. The germline CDR1 and CDR2 sequences are PRHDT and FYEKMQ (reference sequence). The V and J ends lost 3 bases and 10 bases respectively, with 7 bases between them. The CDR3 loop spans 12 amino acids. CDR3 in DNA: TGTGCCAGCAGCTTCTTGGGATCACCCCTCCACTTT. Its translation is CASSFLGSPLHF.

This clonotype was seen a few times. This chain connects TRBV29-1 to TRBJ1-2; D possibly corresponds to TRBD1 (6 bases). With 7 bases removed from V and 6 bases from J, the gap between germline ends came to 18 bases. Germline V lookup: CDR1 SQVTM, CDR2 ANQGSEA. The CDR3 runs to 13 residues. CDR3 sequence (DNA): TGCAGCGATCGGGGGCAGGCTGGGAATGGCTACACCTTC. Its protein product is CSDRGQAGNGYTF.

This clonotype has only a few counts. This rearrangement joins TRBV9 to TRBJ2-1, with D perhaps matching TRBD1 or TRBD2 (5 bases each). V gave up 6 bases and J gave up 6 bases, with 28 bases separating them. Germline CDR1 SGDLS, CDR2 YYNGEE. The length of the CDR3 is 18 residues. The CDR3: CASTPPWGTPHRINEQFF. CDR3 nucleotides: TGTGCCAGCACTCCCCCGTGGGGGACCCCACACCGTATCAATGAGCAGTTCTTC.

The chain combines TRBV7-9 with TRBJ1-5; 7 bases align to TRBD1. After removal of 4 bases from V and 9 bases from J, the junction contained 3 bases not matched to a gene. CDR1 and CDR2 (germline): SEHNR, FQNEAQ (reference sequence). The CDR3 is 12 residues long. DNA for the CDR3: TGTGCCAGCAGCTCGTGGACAGGGCCCCAGCATTTT. Its protein product is CASSSWTGPQHF.

As concerns this clonotype: A junction boundary mismatches the germline segment, possibly from a read error. This chain connects TRBV14 to TRBJ1-1; a weak D match, TRBD1 (6 bases). This CDR3 is 15 amino acids long. Germline V gene lookup returns CDR1 SGHDN and CDR2 FVKESK. The CDR3 reads CASSPLRQANTEAFF. The CDR3 bases are TGTGCCAGCAGCCCTTTACGACAGGCAAACACCGAAGCTTTCTTT.

In its sample, this clonotype was seen a few times. V is TRBV7-8 and J is TRBJ2-3; 10 bases agree with TRBD2. CDR3 length: 20 amino acids. In germline, CDR1 is SGHVS, CDR2 FQNEAQ. V lost 2 bases, J lost 2 bases, and 16 bases stayed unmatched. The CDR3 reads CASSLTRGLAAKQFTDTQYF. CDR3 DNA: TGTGCCAGCAGCTTAACCCGAGGACTAGCGGCTAAACAATTCACAGATACGCAGTATTTT.

The gene calls are TRBV11-3 and TRBJ2-3, with D possibly being TRBD1 or TRBD2 (5 bases each). There are 13 residues in the CDR3. V was trimmed by 5 bases and J by 2 bases, leaving 8 bases between them. Germline V gene data show CDR1 as SGHNT and CDR2 as YENEEA. CDR3 sequence (DNA): TGTGCCAGCAGCCATGGGACCACAGATACGCAGTATTTT. Its protein is CASSHGTTDTQYF. Looking up the rest from reference TRBV11-3 and TRBJ2-3 gives the full variable domain: EAGVVQSPRYKIIEKKQPVAFWCNPISGHNTLYWYLQNLGQGPELLIRYENEEAVDDSQLPKDRFSAERLKGVDSTLKIQPAELGDSAVYLCASSHGTTDTQYFGPGTRLTVL.

A few counts support this clonotype. The chain carries TRBV29-1 and TRBJ2-6; D gene ambiguous. CDR3 length: 14 residues. Trimming removed 3 bases at V and 0 bases at J, with 6 bases between. The V gene's germline CDR1 is SQVTM and CDR2 ANQGSEA. The CDR3 sequence is CSVDQRSGANVLTF. CDR3 in DNA: TGCAGCGTTGATCAACGCTCTGGGGCCAACGTCCTGACTTTC. The full variable domain, in which reference TRBV29-1 and TRBJ2-6 provide the parts outside the CDR3, is SAVISQKPSRDICQRGTSLTIQCQVDSQVTMMFWYRQQPGQSLTLIATANQGSEATYESGFVIDKFPISRPNLTFSTLTVSNMSPEDSSIYLCSVDQRSGANVLTFGAGSRLTVL.

The rearrangement links TRBV9 to TRBJ2-7, with TRBD2 as a possible D gene (5 bases). CDR3 length equals 14 residues. Germline assignment: CDR1 SGDLS and CDR2 YYNGEE. V dropped 7 bases and J dropped 2 bases, with 16 bases sitting between them. This chain's CDR3 is CASGRGLPPYEQYF. The CDR3 nucleotides are TGTGCCAGCGGACGGGGTCTCCCACCCTACGAGCAGTACTTC.

A word on this clonotype: The junction departs from the called germline gene at one end, perhaps through a read error. The rearrangement links TRBV28 to TRBJ2-7; D might be TRBD1 (6 bases). The CDR3 extends over 11 amino acids. Germline CDR1 and CDR2: MDHEN and SYDVKM. Here the CDR3 DNA reads TGTGCCGGCAGTTTAGGGCAGGGGAGGTACTTC. Amino acid sequence: CAGSLGQGRYF.

The chain links TRBV7-9 to TRBJ2-7, with 11 bases that match TRBD1. Losses at the gene ends were 5 bases for V and 5 bases for J; bases not matched to a gene: 8. Germline CDR1 SEHNR, CDR2 FQNEAQ (reference sequence). The CDR3 covers 15 residues. The CDR3 loop is CASSHGRTGGDEQYF. DNA of the CDR3: TGTGCCAGCAGCCATGGGCGGACAGGGGGCGACGAGCAGTACTTC.

The rearrangement uses TRBV20-1 and TRBJ2-3; TRBD2 matches 11 bases. J was trimmed by 0 bases and V by 1 base; bases with no gene match: 3. Germline-derived CDR1 and CDR2 are DFQATT and SNEGSKA (reference sequence). The CDR3 extends over 16 amino acids. Here the CDR3 reads CSARVASGGSTDTQYF. The CDR3 bases are TGCAGTGCTAGAGTGGCTAGCGGGGGGAGCACAGATACGCAGTATTTT.

The CDR3 loop reads CASSPPGTASYNEQFF. DNA for the CDR3: TGTGCCAGCTCACCACCCGGGACAGCTAGTTACAATGAGCAGTTCTTC. This sequence joins TRBV18 and TRBJ2-1, with 7 positions matching TRBD1. From germline, CDR1 is KGHSH and CDR2 LQKENI. The CDR3 contains 16 residues. After removal of 0 bases from V and 4 bases from J, the junction contained 6 bases not matched to a gene.

This rearrangement joins TRBV5-1 to TRBJ2-2; D is perhaps TRBD1 (6 bases). The germline V and J ends were trimmed by 4 bases and 7 bases, with 17 bases remaining between them. CDR1 SGHRS and CDR2 YFSETQ come from the germline V gene. The CDR3 has 15 residues. In DNA, the CDR3 is TGCGCCAGCAGCCCCACGGGACAAGCTAACGGGGAGCTGTTTTTT. This encodes CASSPTGQANGELFF.

V gene TRBV19 combines with J gene TRBJ2-1, with 9 bases fitting TRBD2. There are 16 residues in the CDR3. Germline V gives CDR1 LNHDA, CDR2 SQIVND (reference sequence). With 5 bases clipped from V and 3 bases from J, the junction kept 8 bases outside the gene matches. CDR3 DNA sequence: TGTGCCAGTAGTTCAAGTAGCGGGGGTTTCTACAATGAGCAGTTCTTC. Its protein is CASSSSSGGFYNEQFF.

This clonotype occurred a few times. The CDR3 loop is CASSLGQGPYGYTF. The CDR3 region has the DNA TGCGCCAGCAGCTTGGGACAGGGTCCCTATGGCTACACCTTC. The chain is built from TRBV5-1 and TRBJ1-2, with 7 bases lining up with TRBD1. Germline assignment: CDR1 SGHRS and CDR2 YFSETQ. Losses at the gene ends were 0 bases for V and 4 bases for J; bases not matched to a gene: 3. The CDR3 covers 14 residues.

The V call is TRBV15, the J call TRBJ2-3, with D possibly being TRBD1 (5 bases). The CDR3 length is 12 residues. Germline lookup yields CDR1 LNHNV and CDR2 YYDKDF (reference sequence). Trimming removed 8 bases at V and 1 base at J, with 7 bases between. The CDR3 DNA sequence: TGTGCCACCCAGGGCCGCACAGATACGCAGTATTTT. Protein product: CATQGRTDTQYF. Variable domain in full (rest from reference TRBV15 and TRBJ2-3): DAMVIQNPRYQVTQFGKPVTLSCSQTLNHNVMYWYQQKSSQAPKLLFHYYDKDFNNEADTPDNFQSRRPNTSFCFLDIRSPGLGDTAMYLCATQGRTDTQYFGPGTRLTVL.

This clonotype was counted once. This chain uses TRBV29-1 with TRBJ2-4; tentative D call: TRBD1 (7 bases). The J call is doubtful: the DNA matches TRBJ2-5 better. The length of the CDR3 is 13 residues. The germline V gene has CDR1 SQVTM and CDR2 ANQGSEA. The CDR3: CNGGTGDWETQYF. CDR3 coding DNA: TGCAACGGGGGAACAGGGGATTGGGAGACCCAGTACTTC.